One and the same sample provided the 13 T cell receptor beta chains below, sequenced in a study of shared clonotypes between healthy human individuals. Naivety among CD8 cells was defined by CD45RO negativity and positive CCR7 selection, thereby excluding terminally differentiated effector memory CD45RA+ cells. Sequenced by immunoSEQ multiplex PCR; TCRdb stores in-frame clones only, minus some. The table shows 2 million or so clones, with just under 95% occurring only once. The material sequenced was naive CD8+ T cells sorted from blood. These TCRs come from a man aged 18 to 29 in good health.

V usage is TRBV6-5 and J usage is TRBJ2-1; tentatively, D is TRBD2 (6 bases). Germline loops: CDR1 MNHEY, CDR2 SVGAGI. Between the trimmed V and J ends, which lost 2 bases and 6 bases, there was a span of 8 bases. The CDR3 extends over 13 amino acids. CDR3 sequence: CASSYTEGNEQFF. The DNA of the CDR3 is TGTGCCAGCAGTTACACGGAGGGCAATGAGCAGTTCTTC.

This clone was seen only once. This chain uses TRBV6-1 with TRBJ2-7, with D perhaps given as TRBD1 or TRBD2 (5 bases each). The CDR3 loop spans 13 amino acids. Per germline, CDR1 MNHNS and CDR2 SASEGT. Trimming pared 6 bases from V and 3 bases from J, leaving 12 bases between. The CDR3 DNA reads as TGTGCCAGCAGCGGGGACCTTAGCTACGAGCAGTACTTC. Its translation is CASSGDLSYEQYF.

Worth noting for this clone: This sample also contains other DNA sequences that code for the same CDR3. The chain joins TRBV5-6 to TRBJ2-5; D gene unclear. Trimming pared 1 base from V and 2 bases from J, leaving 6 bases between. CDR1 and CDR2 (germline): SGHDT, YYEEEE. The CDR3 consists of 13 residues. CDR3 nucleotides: TGTGCCAGCAGCTTGTCGGAACAAGAGACCCAGTACTTC. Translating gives CASSLSEQETQYF.

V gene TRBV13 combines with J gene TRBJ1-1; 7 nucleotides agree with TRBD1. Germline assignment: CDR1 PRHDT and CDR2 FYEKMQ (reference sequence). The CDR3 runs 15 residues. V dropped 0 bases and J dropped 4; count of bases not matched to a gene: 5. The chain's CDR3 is CASSLGGGAGTEAFF. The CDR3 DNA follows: TGTGCCAGCAGCTTAGGAGGGGGCGCGGGCACTGAAGCTTTCTTT.

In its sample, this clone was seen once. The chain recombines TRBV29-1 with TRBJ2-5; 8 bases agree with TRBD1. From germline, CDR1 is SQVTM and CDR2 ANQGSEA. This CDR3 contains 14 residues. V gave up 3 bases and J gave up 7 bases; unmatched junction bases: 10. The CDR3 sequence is CSVEALDRGGTQYF. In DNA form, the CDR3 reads TGCAGCGTTGAGGCTCTTGACAGGGGAGGGACCCAGTACTTC.

CDR3 region: CASSPTGTRYEQYF. The CDR3, as DNA: TGTGCCAGCAGCCCTACCGGGACCCGCTACGAGCAGTACTTC. V and J are TRBV7-2 and TRBJ2-7; the D gene could be TRBD1 or TRBD2 (5 bases each). The CDR3 runs to 14 residues. Trimming pared 5 bases from V and 3 bases from J, leaving 14 bases between. Germline loops: CDR1 SGHTA, CDR2 FQGNSA.

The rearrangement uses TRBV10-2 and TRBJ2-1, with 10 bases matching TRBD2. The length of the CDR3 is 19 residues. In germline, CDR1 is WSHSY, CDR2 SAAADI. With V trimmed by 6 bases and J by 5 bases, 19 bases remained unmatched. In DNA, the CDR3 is TGCGCCAGCAGCGAGCCCCCCGGAGGCGGAGCGGGGGGGAACAATGAGCAGTTCTTC. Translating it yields CASSEPPGGGAGGNNEQFF.

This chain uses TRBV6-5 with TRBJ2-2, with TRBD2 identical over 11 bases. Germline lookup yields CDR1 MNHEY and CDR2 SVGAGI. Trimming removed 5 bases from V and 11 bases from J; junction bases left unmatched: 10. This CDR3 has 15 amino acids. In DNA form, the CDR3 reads TGTGCCAGCAGTAGAACCGGGACTAGCGGTCCAGAGCTGTTTTTT. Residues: CASSRTGTSGPELFF.

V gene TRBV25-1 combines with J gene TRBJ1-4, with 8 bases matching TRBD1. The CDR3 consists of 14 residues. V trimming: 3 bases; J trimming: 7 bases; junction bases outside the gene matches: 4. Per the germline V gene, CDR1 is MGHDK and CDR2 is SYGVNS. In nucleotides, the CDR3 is TGTGCCAGCAGTGATTCAGGGGGCGGTGAAAAACTGTTTTTT. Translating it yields CASSDSGGGEKLFF. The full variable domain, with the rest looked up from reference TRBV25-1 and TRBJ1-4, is EADIYQTPRYLVIGTGKKITLECSQTMGHDKMYWYQQDPGMELHLIHYSYGVNSTEKGDLSSESTVSRIRTEHFPLTLESARPSHTSQYLCASSDSGGGEKLFFGSGTQLSVL.

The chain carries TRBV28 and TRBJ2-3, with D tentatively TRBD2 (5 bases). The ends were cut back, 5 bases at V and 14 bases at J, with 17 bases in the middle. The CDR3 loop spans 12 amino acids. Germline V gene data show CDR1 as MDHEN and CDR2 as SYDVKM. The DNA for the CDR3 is TGTGCCAGCAGTACCCCCCGGGCAGCGGTGTATTTT. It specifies CASSTPRAAVYF.

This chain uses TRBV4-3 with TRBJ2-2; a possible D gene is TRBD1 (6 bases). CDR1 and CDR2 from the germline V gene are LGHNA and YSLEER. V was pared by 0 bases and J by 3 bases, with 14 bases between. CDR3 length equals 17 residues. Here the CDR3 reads CASSQDPGRGDTGELFF. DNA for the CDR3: TGCGCCAGCAGCCAAGATCCGGGCAGGGGTGACACCGGGGAGCTGTTTTTT.

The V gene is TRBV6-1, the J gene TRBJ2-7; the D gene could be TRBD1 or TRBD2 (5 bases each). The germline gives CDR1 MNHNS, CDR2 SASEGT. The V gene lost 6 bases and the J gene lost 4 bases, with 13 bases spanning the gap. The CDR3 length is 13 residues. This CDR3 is CASRIGTLYEQYF. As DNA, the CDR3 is TGTGCCAGCAGAATTGGGACCCTATACGAGCAGTACTTC.

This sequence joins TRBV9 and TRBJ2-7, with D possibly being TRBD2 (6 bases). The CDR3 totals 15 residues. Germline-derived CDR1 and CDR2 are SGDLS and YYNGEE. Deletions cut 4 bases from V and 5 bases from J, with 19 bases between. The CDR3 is CASSPFTGGRDEQYF. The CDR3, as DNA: TGTGCCAGCAGCCCTTTCACCGGGGGAAGGGACGAGCAGTACTTC.